A selection of T cell receptor beta chains follows, all from one sample in a study of shared clonotypes between healthy human individuals. The assay was immunoSEQ multiplex PCR, and TCRdb's table has in-frame clones only and misses some. This sample has roughly 2.5 million clones; more than 90% occur once, and the top ten carry over 0.12%. The sequenced sample was naive CD4+ T cells sorted from blood. These receptors all stem from a man between 18 and 35 years old in good health. The CDR3 runs from the conserved cysteine through the conserved F or W. Each record gives: V gene, J gene, CDR3 protein.

TRBV2,TRBJ1-1,CASKPARNTEAFF
TRBV4-3,TRBJ1-5,CASSQTAGTVIQSQHF
TRBV11-1,TRBJ2-7,CASRSLAERRYEQYF
TRBV7-2,TRBJ1-2,CASSRDRENGYTF
TRBV4-3,TRBJ2-5,CASSQDLPGWTETQYF
TRBV19,TRBJ2-3,CASSGGGIYTDTQYF
TRBV7-2,TRBJ2-3,CASSLAGQGVDTQYF
TRBV2,TRBJ1-5,CATAIGGEGQPQHF
TRBV2,TRBJ1-5,CASSGTGGSGNQPQHF
TRBV6-5,TRBJ1-6,CASTVGQYNSPLHF
TRBV28,TRBJ1-3,CASSVGPSFWTGNTIYF
TRBV7-2,TRBJ2-1,CASRHPGRASNEQFF
TRBV5-1,TRBJ1-5,CASSLGQGAHQPQHF
TRBV6-5,TRBJ2-3,CASSLRDRVTDTQYF
TRBV7-2,TRBJ1-3,CASGTGGSGNTIYF
TRBV18,TRBJ2-1,CASSPGSQAGGPGTEQFF
TRBV5-1,TRBJ1-2,CASRGGPEANYGYTF
TRBV28,TRBJ2-2,CASRRRGQGVTGELFF
TRBV7-2,TRBJ2-3,CASSLWTGGDTQYF
TRBV7-2,TRBJ2-7,CASSSTGVTSYEQYF
TRBV4-1,TRBJ2-3,CASSLDHGQGSTDTQYF
TRBV6-1,TRBJ2-3,CASTPGDSTDTQYF
TRBV6-1,TRBJ1-5,CASSVGQSNQPQHF
TRBV28,TRBJ2-7,CASSITGTGFNEQYF
TRBV11-1,TRBJ1-1,CASSYGTRNTEAFF
TRBV5-4,TRBJ2-3,CASTNGTPSRATDTQYF
TRBV19,TRBJ1-4,CASADGGEKLFF
TRBV29-1,TRBJ2-7,CSAGPGGSYEQYF
TRBV27,TRBJ1-2,CASSPWTGGGYTF
TRBV6-6,TRBJ2-7,CASSIRGESYEQYF
TRBV5-1,TRBJ2-1,CASSLPTGGQMNEQFF
TRBV7-9,TRBJ2-5,CASSPQGGLETQYF
TRBV4-1,TRBJ2-7,CASSRTPDGSYEQYF
TRBV30,TRBJ2-4,CAWGFTGSDIQYF
TRBV5-1,TRBJ2-7,CASSLAGREGEQYF
TRBV19,TRBJ2-1,CASSILGTRPNNEQFF
TRBV6-5,TRBJ1-6,CASSSNDRGNSPLHF
TRBV18,TRBJ2-1,CASSQGLAGGRDEQFF
TRBV11-2,TRBJ2-3,CASSLALAGAKDTQYF
TRBV5-6,TRBJ1-6,CASSPLETVGNSPLHF
TRBV2,TRBJ1-1,CASSEFASNTEAFF
TRBV6-1,TRBJ1-5,CASRRQGSMHF
TRBV27,TRBJ2-7,CASSFGRGDLEQYF
TRBV5-1,TRBJ2-3,CASSPLGTGGIGTQYF
TRBV5-1,TRBJ2-5,CASSPGGAGAEETQYF
TRBV11-2,TRBJ1-1,CASSRDRGNTEAFF
TRBV29-1,TRBJ1-2,CSVRGGKGYTF
TRBV20-1,TRBJ2-7,CSAAARDEQYF
TRBV15,TRBJ2-7,CATSRDLRGEQYF
TRBV28,TRBJ1-2,CASRDRAPNYGYTF
TRBV18,TRBJ2-7,CASSAGGEQYF
TRBV6-1,TRBJ2-3,CASSFVRDTQYF
TRBV25-1,TRBJ2-3,CASSTRSSTDTQYF
TRBV5-1,TRBJ2-1,CASSLDGTIGQFF
TRBV6-5,TRBJ1-5,CASRFSNQPQHF
TRBV7-9,TRBJ2-5,CASSPQGGHQETQYF
TRBV7-2,TRBJ2-4,CASSPAGGGGRGYIQYF
TRBV5-6,TRBJ2-7,CASSSLGEYEQYF
TRBV5-5,TRBJ1-5,CASSFSGGYSNQPQHF
TRBV5-1,TRBJ1-3,CASSQDRGPGNTIYF